This T cell receptor (beta chain) emerged from a study of shared clonotypes between healthy human individuals. Method: immunoSEQ multiplex PCR; TCRdb's copy keeps in-frame clones and lacks some. The sample records roughly 600,000 clones, roughly 98% being singletons. Naivety among CD8 cells was defined by CD45RO negativity and positive CCR7 selection, thereby excluding terminally differentiated effector memory CD45RA+ cells. V lost 2 bases and J 2 bases, leaving 12 bases between the germline ends. The CDR3 loop spans 15 amino acids. Germline CDR1 is SNHLY and CDR2 is FYNNEI. This receptor was obtained from a man aged 30 to 39 in good health. Input material: naive CD8+ T cells sorted from blood. This chain connects TRBV2 to TRBJ2-5, with D tentatively TRBD1 or TRBD2 (6 bases each). As DNA, the CDR3 is TGTGCCAGCAGTGAAACGGGGGCCTTGCAAGAGACCCAGTACTTC. Its protein is CASSETGALQETQYF.